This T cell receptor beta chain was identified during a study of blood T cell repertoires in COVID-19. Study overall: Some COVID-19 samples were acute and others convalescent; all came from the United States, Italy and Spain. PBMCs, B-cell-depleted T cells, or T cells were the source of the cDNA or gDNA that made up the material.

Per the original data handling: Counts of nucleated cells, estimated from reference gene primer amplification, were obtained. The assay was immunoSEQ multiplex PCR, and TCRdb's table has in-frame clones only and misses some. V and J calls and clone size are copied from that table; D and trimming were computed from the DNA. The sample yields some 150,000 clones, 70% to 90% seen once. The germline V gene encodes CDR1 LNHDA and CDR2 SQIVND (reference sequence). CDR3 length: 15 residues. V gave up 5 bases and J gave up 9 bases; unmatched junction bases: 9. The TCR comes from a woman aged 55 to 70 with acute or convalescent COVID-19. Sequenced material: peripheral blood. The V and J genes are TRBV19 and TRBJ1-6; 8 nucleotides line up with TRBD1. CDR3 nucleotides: TGTGCCAGTAGTCCCTGGACAGGGAACGGTTCACCCCTCCACTTT. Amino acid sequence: CASSPWTGNGSPLHF.